The rows below give T cell receptor beta chains drawn from one sample of a study of cytomegalovirus exposure and HLA in healthy donors. TCRdb's table, derived via immunoSEQ multiplex PCR, lists solely in-frame clones and lacks some. The table has roughly 120,000 clones, 75% to 85% seen once. The sequencing sample was made of PBMCs. Receptors were obtained from a male donor in good health and CMV-seronegative. CDR3s leave out the opening cysteine and the closing phenylalanine or tryptophan.

TRBJ2-3,TRBV7-9,ASGQGVATDTQY
TRBJ2-7,TRBV7-9,SSSWGFGEQY
TRBJ1-1,TRBV7-8,ASSLRTREEAF
TRBJ2-7,TRBV4-1,ASSQDREPAYEQY
TRBJ2-2,TRBV25-1,ASKSSSGGELF
TRBJ1-2,TRBV6-5,ASSYYRVGYGYT
TRBJ1-4,TRBV6-1,ASGPRGATNEKLF
TRBJ1-4,TRBV7-9,ASSRGSSNEKLF
TRBJ1-1,TRBV9,ASSAYRDSNTEAF
TRBJ2-4,TRBV7-9,ASTSGRLAKNSQY
TRBJ1-1,TRBV2,ASSYDSEAF
TRBJ1-1,TRBV28,ASRITGLRAF
TRBJ1-3,TRBV7-8,ASSLAQEGSGNTTY
TRBJ1-2,TRBV5-6,ASSGGRPGYT
TRBJ1-6,TRBV7-2,ASSLGPYNSPLH
TRBJ2-7,TRBV5-6,ASSVAGTASYEQY
TRBJ2-5,TRBV5-1,ASSLRQGDETQY
TRBJ2-5,TRBV5-6,ASSWDSLQETQY
TRBJ2-1,TRBV10-3,AISRAGSGASNEQF
TRBJ2-3,TRBV7-2,ASSLNRGRMDTQY
TRBJ1-2,TRBV6-5,ASSPSGQFYGYT
TRBJ1-2,TRBV28,ASRLGPRKARGGYT
TRBJ2-5,TRBV5-4,ASSLQGVQETQY
TRBJ2-2,TRBV5-1,ASSGLGSGKTGELF
TRBJ2-5,TRBV5-1,ASSPRVGGETQY
TRBJ2-7,TRBV5-4,ASSLNGGPYEQY
TRBJ2-5,TRBV4-2,ASSQDSGTYQETQY
TRBJ1-2,TRBV7-3,ASSQTGGGGYT
TRBJ1-2,TRBV19,ASSIDFPGDYGYT
TRBJ2-3,TRBV19,ASSPSGGAADTQY
TRBJ1-1,TRBV4-1,ASSPRGRTEAF
TRBJ2-1,TRBV29-1,SVVGPNGHGEQF
TRBJ1-1,TRBV29-1,SAWDREGTEAF
TRBJ1-5,TRBV6-5,ASQPGVGQPQH
TRBJ1-5,TRBV27,ASSFGSHLSNQPQH
TRBJ2-2,TRBV6-5,ASSSSGGVSGELF
TRBJ2-3,TRBV2,ASNSRYTQY
TRBJ2-3,TRBV6-6,ASNQGGEDTQY
TRBJ1-1,TRBV6-6,ASSTLIQNTEAF
TRBJ2-3,TRBV9,ASSVTSGRYTDTQY
TRBJ1-4,TRBV2,ASRDPSGTTKLF
TRBJ2-7,TRBV28,ASSLEAGVYEQY
TRBJ1-1,TRBV5-4,ASSPSTVNTEAF
TRBJ2-3,TRBV6-5,ASSRGDTQY
TRBJ1-1,TRBV4-1,ASSLRDSLNTEAF
TRBJ2-4,TRBV30,AWRGAKNSQY
TRBJ2-7,TRBV6-5,ASRDRTGPSYEQY
TRBJ1-4,TRBV10-2,ASSGPATNEKLF
TRBJ2-7,TRBV11-1,ASSLQGSHEQY
TRBJ2-7,TRBV6-1,ASSAGTGGYEQY
TRBJ2-5,TRBV5-1,ASSLGARGSETQY
TRBJ2-5,TRBV2,ASSEAGTGGPHLQETQY
TRBJ2-3,TRBV2,ASSLAGVTDTQY
TRBJ2-2,TRBV18,ASSPGTLIAGELF
TRBJ1-2,TRBV5-1,ASAGELTNYGYT